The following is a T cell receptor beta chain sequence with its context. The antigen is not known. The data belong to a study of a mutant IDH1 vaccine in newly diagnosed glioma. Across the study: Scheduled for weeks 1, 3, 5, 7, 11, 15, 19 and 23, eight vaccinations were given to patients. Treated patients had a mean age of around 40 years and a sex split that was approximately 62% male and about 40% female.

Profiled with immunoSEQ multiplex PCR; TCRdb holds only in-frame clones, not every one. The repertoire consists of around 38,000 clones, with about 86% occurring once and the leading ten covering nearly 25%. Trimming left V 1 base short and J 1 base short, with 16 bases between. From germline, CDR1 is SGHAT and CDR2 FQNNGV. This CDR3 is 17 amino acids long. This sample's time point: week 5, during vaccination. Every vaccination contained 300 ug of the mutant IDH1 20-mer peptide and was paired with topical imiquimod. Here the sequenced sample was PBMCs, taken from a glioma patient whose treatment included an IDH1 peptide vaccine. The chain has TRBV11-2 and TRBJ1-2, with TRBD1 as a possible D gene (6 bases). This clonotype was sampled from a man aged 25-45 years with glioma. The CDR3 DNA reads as TGTGCCAGCAGCTTAGTTTGGGACAATGAACGTAACTATGGCTACACCTTC. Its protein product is CASSLVWDNERNYGYTF.